The next 6 T cell receptor beta chains were all read from a single sample in a study of shared clonotypes between healthy human individuals. The method was immunoSEQ multiplex PCR; TCRdb's version includes in-frame clones alone and lacks a portion of them. The sample includes about 2.1 million clones, just under 95% of them seen just once. Naive CD8 isolation took CD45RO-negative cells positively selected for CCR7 and excluded terminally differentiated effector memory CD45RA+ cells. The sequencing input was naive CD8+ T cells from PBMCs. These receptors were taken from a man aged 18 to 35 in good health. Some clones in this sample may be carry-over from other donors' samples.

The V and J genes are TRBV28 and TRBJ2-7, with 8 bases lining up with TRBD2. V lost 5 bases to trimming and J lost 3 bases; unmatched junction nucleotides: 6. This CDR3 region has 14 residues. Germline lookup yields CDR1 MDHEN and CDR2 SYDVKM. CDR3 coding DNA: TGTGCCAGCAGTCAAGGACTAGCCAGCTACGAGCAGTACTTC. Translating gives CASSQGLASYEQYF. The variable domain in full, with the rest retrieved from reference TRBV28 and TRBJ2-7, is DVKVTQSSRYLVKRTGEKVFLECVQDMDHENMFWYRQDPGLGLRLIYFSYDVKMKEKGDIPEGYSVSREKKERFSLILESASTNQTSMYLCASSQGLASYEQYFGPGTRLTVT.

The rearrangement links TRBV27 to TRBJ2-5; D perhaps matches TRBD1 (6 bases). Germline values: CDR1 MNHEY, CDR2 SMNVEV (reference sequence). This CDR3 comprises 15 residues. The ends were cut back, 6 bases at V and 0 bases at J, with 14 bases in the middle. The CDR3 loop is CASRTRDKYQETQYF. CDR3 bases: TGTGCCAGCAGGACCCGGGACAAGTACCAAGAGACCCAGTACTTC.

This clone came up once. This chain connects TRBV5-4 to TRBJ2-7; D perhaps matches TRBD1 (7 bases). The CDR3 is 17 amino acids. The V gene's germline CDR1 is SGHNT and CDR2 YYREEE (reference sequence). V lost 3 bases and J 4 bases, leaving 23 bases between the germline ends. The chain's CDR3 is CASSSTGTLAEYYEQYF. CDR3 in DNA: TGTGCCAGCAGCTCGACAGGGACACTAGCCGAGTATTACGAGCAGTACTTC.

The chain links TRBV29-1 to TRBJ1-2; D is uncertain. This CDR3 contains 18 residues. Trimming cost V 2 bases and J 2 bases, with 24 bases left between them. Germline V gene lookup returns CDR1 SQVTM and CDR2 ANQGSEA. CDR3 in DNA: TGCAGCGTTGAACAATATGACAACCCCGCCGCCTCAAACTATGGCTACACCTTC. As protein: CSVEQYDNPAASNYGYTF.

V gene TRBV7-9 combines with J gene TRBJ2-2; 9 nucleotides align to TRBD2. The germline gives CDR1 SEHNR, CDR2 FQNEAQ (reference sequence). The CDR3 loop spans 18 amino acids. J lost 4 bases, V lost 5 bases, and 14 bases had no gene match. The CDR3 protein is CASSLLPMGLAGTGELFF. In DNA, the CDR3 is TGTGCCAGCAGCCTATTACCCATGGGACTAGCAGGCACCGGGGAGCTGTTTTTT.

V usage is TRBV28 and J usage is TRBJ2-6; TRBD1 matches at 8 bases. Unmatched junction bases numbered 14, after V lost 5 bases and J lost 2 bases. The CDR3 contains 19 residues. Germline CDR1 MDHEN, CDR2 SYDVKM. CDR3 in amino acids: CASSLTGTGYSPGANVLTF. The CDR3 nucleotides are TGTGCCAGCAGTCTAACCGGGACAGGATATAGCCCTGGGGCCAACGTCCTGACTTTC.